These T cell receptor beta chains were read from a single sample in a study of beta chain features in type 1 diabetes. Clones were read by immunoSEQ multiplex PCR, and TCRdb kept only the in-frame ones, dropping some. The sample lists roughly 250,000 clones, 9.6% seen once, with about 0.037% in the top ten. Source material: naive CD4+ T cells from blood. These receptors were taken from a woman under 30 in good health. Both conserved end residues are part of each CDR3. The D gene is left open where the match is weak. Part of the rows lack a size; the others show once, few, many or a class for expanded clones.

D gene | J gene | V gene | CDR3 length | clone size | CDR3 DNA | CDR3 protein
NA | TRBJ1-2 | TRBV4-2 | 14 | NA | TGTGCCAGCAGCCAAGAGGCCCGGGAATATGGCTACACCTTC | CASSQEAREYGYTF
TRBD1 | TRBJ2-7 | TRBV25-1 | 15 | NA | TGTGCCAGCAGTGAAACCCCCGACAGGGGCCACGAGCAGTACTTC | CASSETPDRGHEQYF
TRBD1 | TRBJ2-7 | TRBV7-8 | 13 | few | TGTGCCAGCTCGGACAGGGGAGGCTACGAGCAGTACTTC | CASSDRGGYEQYF
TRBD2 | TRBJ2-3 | TRBV30 | 12 | NA | TGTGCCTGGAATAGGGCGGGAGGTACGCAGTATTTT | CAWNRAGGTQYF
NA | TRBJ2-1 | TRBV29-1 | 14 | NA | TGCAGCCCTATCGGCCCGGGGATCGACAATGAGCAGTTCTTC | CSPIGPGIDNEQFF
TRBD1 | TRBJ1-1 | TRBV11-2 | 14 | few | TGTGCCAGCAGCTACGACAGGGTGAACACTGAAGCTTTCTTT | CASSYDRVNTEAFF
NA | TRBJ1-5 | TRBV14 | 14 | many | TGTGCCAGCAGCCAGGCGGGATTGGATCAGCCCCAGCATTTT | CASSQAGLDQPQHF
NA | TRBJ1-1 | TRBV7-9 | 17 | few | TGTGCCAGCAGCTTAGCAGAGGCAGGGAATATGAACACTGAAGCTTTCTTT | CASSLAEAGNMNTEAFF
TRBD1 | TRBJ2-7 | TRBV7-9 | 15 | NA | TGTGCCAGCAGCCCTCGACAGGGGACCAGCTACGAGCAGTACTTC | CASSPRQGTSYEQYF
TRBD1 | TRBJ2-2 | TRBV5-1 | 14 | NA | TGCGCCAGCAGCCGGACAGGGGTGTCCGGGGAGCTGTTTTTT | CASSRTGVSGELFF
NA | TRBJ1-2 | TRBV9 | 14 | NA | TGTGCCAGCAGCGTACAGGGGCCTAACTATGGCTACACCTTC | CASSVQGPNYGYTF
NA | TRBJ1-2 | TRBV30 | 14 | few | TGTGCCTGGAGCCCGGCCCGGGTCGACTATGGCTACACCTTC | CAWSPARVDYGYTF
NA | TRBJ1-1 | TRBV30 | 13 | NA | TGTGCCTGGGACAAAAGGGGGAACACTGAAGCTTTCTTT | CAWDKRGNTEAFF
TRBD1 | TRBJ1-4 | TRBV30 | 15 | NA | TGTGCCTGGAGTGGATACAGGGGGGGAAGCGAAAAACTGTTTTTT | CAWSGYRGGSEKLFF
TRBD2 | TRBJ2-2 | TRBV9 | 16 | NA | TGTGCCAGCAGCACCACTAGCGGGGGGGCCCCCGGGGAGCTGTTTTTT | CASSTTSGGAPGELFF
TRBD2 | TRBJ2-1 | TRBV2 | 18 | few | TGTGCCAGCAAAGGACTAGCGGGAGGATTGAGCTCCTACAATGAGCAGTTCTTC | CASKGLAGGLSSYNEQFF
NA | TRBJ1-1 | TRBV4-2 | 17 | NA | TGTGCCAGCAGCCAAGATCCCCAGGGAAGTATAGGCACTGAAGCTTTCTTT | CASSQDPQGSIGTEAFF
TRBD1 | TRBJ1-5 | TRBV30 | 17 | NA | TGTGCCTGGAGTGCCGGGACAGGAGCCTCTAGCAATCAGCCCCAGCATTTT | CAWSAGTGASSNQPQHF
TRBD1 | TRBJ2-3 | TRBV29-1 | 15 | many | TGCAGCGTCTTCGGGACAGGCCGTTCCTCAGATACGCAGTATTTT | CSVFGTGRSSDTQYF
NA | TRBJ1-1 | TRBV28 | 13 | NA | TGTGCCAGCAGTTTAACAGGGCCCACTGAAGCTTTCTTT | CASSLTGPTEAFF
TRBD1 | TRBJ1-2 | TRBV19 | 12 | NA | TGTGCCAGTAGTGCCGCCCGACAGGGACTCACCTTC | CASSAARQGLTF
TRBD2 | TRBJ2-6 | TRBV5-1 | 19 | NA | TGCGCCAGCAGCAAATCCGGGACTAGCGGGATCTCTGGGGCCAACGTCCTGACTTTC | CASSKSGTSGISGANVLTF
NA | TRBJ1-2 | TRBV13 | 15 | NA | TGTGCCAGCAGCCGCATAAGAAGCGGGAACTATGGCTACACCTTC | CASSRIRSGNYGYTF
TRBD2 | TRBJ2-1 | TRBV30 | 15 | few | TGTGCCTGGAGTTTACGACTAGCGGACCCAACGGGGTCGTTCTTC | CAWSLRLADPTGSFF
NA | TRBJ2-1 | TRBV6-5 | 13 | few | TGTGCCAGCGGAGGGAGCTCCTACAATGAGCAGTTCTTC | CASGGSSYNEQFF
TRBD1 | TRBJ2-7 | TRBV2 | 16 | few | TGTGCCAGCCTATTTCGGCCAGGGGACAGCTCCTACGAGCAGTACTTC | CASLFRPGDSSYEQYF
NA | TRBJ2-3 | TRBV28 | 14 | NA | TGTGCCAGCAGTTTATCAGCAGGGCCAGATACGCAGTATTTT | CASSLSAGPDTQYF
NA | TRBJ2-5 | TRBV5-1 | 14 | NA | TGCGCCAGCAGCTTGGTCCCAGGGCAAGAGACCCAGTACTTC | CASSLVPGQETQYF
NA | TRBJ1-5 | TRBV29-1 | 16 | few | TGCAGCGTTGAAGCGGGGCAGGACTTAAGGAGGGAGCCCCAGCATTTT | CSVEAGQDLRREPQHF